Below, one T cell receptor beta chain is given with its context. The antigen remains undetermined. Germline V gene data show CDR1 as GTSNPN and CDR2 as SVGIG (reference sequence). The CDR3 spans 13 residues. V gave up 0 bases and J gave up 1 base, with 6 bases separating them. Stated time point: sample taken at primary tumor resection. Researchers sequenced whole RNA taken from tumor, nontumor lung or frozen PBMC without sorting. Patients with untreated early-stage non-small cell lung cancer, numbering around 72, were the donors. TCR cDNA molecules each carried a unique molecular identifier. One entry per CDR3 protein results from TCRdb running MiXCR on the 5' RACE reads. The sample lists about 82,000 distinct CDR3 sequences, around 12% occurring once. The entry originates in a study of spatial heterogeneity in lung cancer. General study results and limits: Blood showed ubiquitous tumor TCRs more often at resection than at routine follow-up.

Sequencing was performed on PBMCs, taken at surgery. V and J are TRBV30 and TRBJ1-1; D unclear. The source of this sequence is a male donor with early-stage non-small cell lung cancer. Here the CDR3 DNA reads TGTGCCTGGAGTGTACTAGGGAACACTGAAGCTTTCTTT. It translates to CAWSVLGNTEAFF. The variable domain in full, with the rest retrieved from reference TRBV30 and TRBJ1-1, is SQTIHQWPATLVQPVGSPLSLECTVEGTSNPNLYWYRQAAGRGLQLLFYSVGIGQISSEVPQNLSASRPQDRQFILSSKKLLLSDSGFYLCAWSVLGNTEAFFGQGTRLTVV.